One sample yielded the 25 T cell receptor beta chains listed below, sequenced in a study of blood T cell repertoires in COVID-19. Produced via immunoSEQ multiplex PCR; TCRdb's table is partial and in-frame only. There are 150,000 to 160,000 clones in the sample; about 89% occur only once, and less than 0.6% lies in the top ten. The sample taken for sequencing was peripheral blood. The receptors were sampled from a man aged 50 or older with acute or convalescent COVID-19.

As regards this clone: An end of the junction does not agree with germline; a read error may underlie this. The chain is built from TRBV2 and TRBJ2-1; a weak D match, TRBD1 (6 bases). This CDR3 comprises 13 residues. CDR1 and CDR2 from the germline V gene are SNHLY and FYNNEI. CDR3: CASSLDSQNPGIF. The CDR3 DNA reads TGTGCCAGCAGCCTGGACAGCCAGAACCCGGGGATCTTC.

The V call is TRBV6-5, the J call TRBJ2-3; 10 bases map to TRBD2. The V gene's germline CDR1 is MNHEY and CDR2 SVGAGI. V lost 8 bases to trimming and J lost 11 bases; unmatched junction nucleotides: 7. The CDR3 sequence is 12 residues long. DNA for the CDR3: TGTGCCAGCTTGTTACTAGCGGGAATGCAGTATTTT. Protein product: CASLLLAGMQYF.

The rearrangement links TRBV9 to TRBJ1-3; 10 bases align to TRBD1. Trimming removed 4 bases from V and 4 bases from J; junction bases left unmatched: 17. The CDR3 runs 19 residues. Germline V gives CDR1 SGDLS, CDR2 YYNGEE. DNA for the CDR3: TGTGCCAGCAGCCCTCACGTGGGCACCGGGACAGGGGTGGGAAACACCATATATTTT. It codes for CASSPHVGTGTGVGNTIYF.

The chain employs TRBV2 and TRBJ1-6; D remains ambiguous. This CDR3 is 14 amino acids long. Trimming cost V 6 bases and J 6 bases, with 12 bases left between them. The germline gives CDR1 SNHLY, CDR2 FYNNEI. The CDR3 DNA follows: TGTGCCAGCAGGGAAACGACTGTTAATTCACCCCTCCACTTT. Its translation: CASRETTVNSPLHF.

The chain recombines TRBV27 with TRBJ2-1; D possibly corresponds to TRBD2 (5 bases). In germline, CDR1 is MNHEY, CDR2 SMNVEV (reference sequence). V was clipped by 4 bases and J by 0 bases, with 13 bases between them. The CDR3 runs to 16 residues. CDR3 nucleotide sequence: TGTGCCAGCAGTTCCCCCCGGGGAGACTCCTACAATGAGCAGTTCTTC. It encodes CASSSPRGDSYNEQFF.

The chain recombines TRBV5-1 with TRBJ2-6; D may be TRBD1 (6 bases). Trimming stripped 2 bases from V and 0 bases from J, with 12 bases between. In germline, CDR1 is SGHRS, CDR2 YFSETQ. This CDR3 has 17 residues. The CDR3 nucleotides are TGCGCCAGCAGCTTCGGCAGGGGCTCCTCTGGGGCCAACGTCCTGACTTTC. It yields the protein CASSFGRGSSGANVLTF. The full variable domain, rest sourced from reference TRBV5-1 and TRBJ2-6, is KAGVTQTPRYLIKTRGQQVTLSCSPISGHRSVSWYQQTPGQGLQFLFEYFSETQRNKGNFPGRFSGRQFSNSRSEMNVSTLELGDSALYLCASSFGRGSSGANVLTFGAGSRLTVL.

This chain connects TRBV11-2 to TRBJ2-1; TRBD2 matches at 8 bases. Germline lookup yields CDR1 SGHAT and CDR2 FQNNGV. The CDR3 has 15 residues. Trimming took 5 bases from V and 6 from J; bases not matched to a gene: 9. DNA for the CDR3: TGTGCCAGCAGCCAGATAGCGGGAAGTCCCAATGAGCAGTTCTTC. This gives the protein CASSQIAGSPNEQFF. Together with reference TRBV11-2 and TRBJ2-1, the CDR3 gives the full variable domain: EAGVAQSPRYKIIEKRQSVAFWCNPISGHATLYWYQQILGQGPKLLIQFQNNGVVDDSQLPKDRFSAERLKGVDSTLKIQPAKLEDSAVYLCASSQIAGSPNEQFFGPGTRLTVL.

This clone was counted between two and nine times. This chain uses TRBV18 with TRBJ1-6; TRBD1 aligns across 7 bases. The germline V gene encodes CDR1 KGHSH and CDR2 LQKENI. The CDR3 covers 14 residues. Losses at the gene ends were 4 bases for V and 7 bases for J; bases not matched to a gene: 4. The CDR3 coding sequence is TGTGCCAGCTCACAAGGGACAGCAAATTCACCCCTCCACTTT. It is translated as CASSQGTANSPLHF.

The gene calls are TRBV28 and TRBJ1-5; 9 positions match TRBD1. Germline lookup yields CDR1 MDHEN and CDR2 SYDVKM. The CDR3 has 14 residues. The V segment lost 4 bases and the J segment 6 bases; nucleotides outside the gene matches: 4. The CDR3 coding sequence is TGTGCCAGCAGTTCAACAGGGGGCCTTCAGCCCCAGCATTTT. Translation: CASSSTGGLQPQHF.

The chain joins TRBV6-5 to TRBJ2-3, with 9 bases that match TRBD1. CDR3 length: 14 amino acids. Losses at the gene ends were 4 bases for V and 3 bases for J; bases not matched to a gene: 2. Germline V CDR1 and CDR2: MNHEY, SVGAGI. CDR3: CASSSGTGTDTQYF. CDR3 bases: TGTGCCAGCAGTTCCGGGACAGGGACAGATACGCAGTATTTT.

This clone was counted a few times. The chain links TRBV27 to TRBJ2-2; maybe TRBD2 (6 bases). V shed 6 bases and J shed 3 bases, with 8 bases lying between them. Germline V gene lookup returns CDR1 MNHEY and CDR2 SMNVEV (reference sequence). This CDR3 is built from 13 residues. The CDR3 region is CASRWGDTGELFF. CDR3 nucleotides: TGTGCCAGCAGGTGGGGGGACACCGGGGAGCTGTTTTTT.

The rearrangement links TRBV6-5 to TRBJ2-1; 9 nucleotides match TRBD2. The V gene end was trimmed by 1 base and the J gene end by 8 bases; junction bases not matched to a gene: 3. The germline V gene encodes CDR1 MNHEY and CDR2 SVGAGI. The CDR3 extends over 14 amino acids. The CDR3 bases are TGTGCCAGCAGTTACTGGCGGGGGGGCGATGAGCAGTTCTTC. Translating it yields CASSYWRGGDEQFF.

The chain combines TRBV24-1 with TRBJ2-1; 8 positions agree with TRBD1. This CDR3 has 14 amino acids. Per germline, CDR1 KGHDR and CDR2 SFDVKD. J was trimmed by 4 bases and V by 9 bases; bases with no gene match: 7. In DNA, the CDR3 is TGTGCCACCGGGAGTGACAGGGGATACAATGAGCAGTTCTTC. Its translation: CATGSDRGYNEQFF.

CDR3 sequence: CASRTNGQPLGKLFF. DNA for the CDR3: TGTGCCAGTAGGACGAATGGACAGCCGTTGGGAAAACTGTTTTTT. V and J are TRBV19 and TRBJ1-4; perhaps TRBD1 as D (6 bases). V lost 6 bases and J lost 10, with 21 bases in between. The germline gives CDR1 LNHDA, CDR2 SQIVND (reference sequence). The CDR3 spans 15 residues. The whole variable domain, remainder taken from reference TRBV19 and TRBJ1-4, is DGGITQSPKYLFRKEGQNVTLSCEQNLNHDAMYWYRQDPGQGLRLIYYSQIVNDFQKGDIAEGYSVSREKKESFPLTVTSAQKNPTAFYLCASRTNGQPLGKLFFGSGTQLSVL.

The rearrangement joins TRBV7-2 to TRBJ2-1; D remains unclear. V was pared by 1 base and J by 0 bases, with 7 bases between. Germline lookup yields CDR1 SGHTA and CDR2 FQGNSA. The CDR3 has 15 amino acids. CDR3 sequence: CASSLEESSYNEQFF. Written as DNA, the CDR3 is TGTGCCAGCAGCTTAGAAGAGAGCTCCTACAATGAGCAGTTCTTC.

This CDR3 reads CASSWRGADTQYF. The CDR3 bases are TGTGCCAGCAGTTGGCGCGGGGCAGATACGCAGTATTTT. The gene calls are TRBV27 and TRBJ2-3; TRBD2 might be the D (6 bases). CDR3 length: 13 amino acids. The germline CDR1 and CDR2 sequences are MNHEY and SMNVEV (reference sequence). V was pared by 4 bases and J by 4 bases, with 9 bases between.

The genes are TRBV28 and TRBJ2-7, with 10 bases lining up with TRBD1. Germline V CDR1 and CDR2: MDHEN, SYDVKM. Trimming at V came to 4 bases and at J to 4 bases, leaving 10 bases not matched to a gene. The CDR3 contains 16 residues. CDR3: CASSYIRDRGGYEQYF. CDR3 bases: TGTGCCAGCAGTTACATCCGGGACAGGGGAGGATACGAGCAGTACTTC. Based on the CDR3 plus reference TRBV28 and TRBJ2-7, the full variable domain is DVKVTQSSRYLVKRTGEKVFLECVQDMDHENMFWYRQDPGLGLRLIYFSYDVKMKEKGDIPEGYSVSREKKERFSLILESASTNQTSMYLCASSYIRDRGGYEQYFGPGTRLTVT.

The V call is TRBV13, the J call TRBJ2-7; weak D call: TRBD1 (8 bases). V dropped 7 bases and J dropped 2 bases, with 15 bases sitting between them. The CDR3 length is 14 residues. CDR1 and CDR2 from the germline V gene are PRHDT and FYEKMQ (reference sequence). The CDR3 bases are TGTGCCAGCACTCGGACAGGGACTACCTACGAGCAGTACTTC. Protein: CASTRTGTTYEQYF.

The rearrangement joins TRBV5-1 to TRBJ2-3, with D possibly being TRBD2 (6 bases). CDR3 length: 16 residues. Germline V gene sequence: CDR1 SGHRS, CDR2 YFSETQ. Trimming cost V 2 bases and J 1 base, with 14 bases left between them. The CDR3 is CASSFGEASGTDTQYF. CDR3 coding DNA: TGCGCCAGCAGCTTCGGTGAGGCTAGCGGCACAGATACGCAGTATTTT. The variable domain in full, with the rest retrieved from reference TRBV5-1 and TRBJ2-3, is KAGVTQTPRYLIKTRGQQVTLSCSPISGHRSVSWYQQTPGQGLQFLFEYFSETQRNKGNFPGRFSGRQFSNSRSEMNVSTLELGDSALYLCASSFGEASGTDTQYFGPGTRLTVL.

The rearrangement joins TRBV7-9 to TRBJ1-2; TRBD1 might be the D (6 bases). Deletions cut 1 base from V and 7 bases from J, with 13 bases between. Germline lookup yields CDR1 SEHNR and CDR2 FQNEAQ (reference sequence). The CDR3 has 14 amino acids. The CDR3 coding sequence is TGTGCCAGCAGCTTAGAGGTGGACAGCGGTGGCTACACCTTC. It codes for CASSLEVDSGGYTF.

The CDR3 DNA is TGTGCCAGCTCACCAGGTAGCGGGGTCCCCTACGAGCAGTACTTC. Translation gives CASSPGSGVPYEQYF. The rearrangement joins TRBV18 to TRBJ2-7; 8 nucleotides line up with TRBD2. This CDR3 contains 15 residues. The germline CDR1 and CDR2 sequences are KGHSH and LQKENI. V dropped 2 bases and J dropped 2; count of bases not matched to a gene: 5.

The chain carries TRBV30 and TRBJ1-1; TRBD1 might be the D (5 bases). The CDR3 sequence is 13 residues long. Trimming took 0 bases from V and 1 from J, leaving 6 bases between them. The germline CDR1 and CDR2 sequences are GTSNPN and SVGIG (reference sequence). The CDR3 DNA sequence: TGTGCCTGGAGTGTAGGACAGAACACTGAAGCTTTCTTT. It yields the protein CAWSVGQNTEAFF.

V usage is TRBV9 and J usage is TRBJ1-4; tentatively, D is TRBD1 (5 bases). The CDR3 sequence is 14 residues long. With 0 bases removed from V and 7 bases from J, the gap between germline ends came to 10 bases. Germline CDR1 is SGDLS and CDR2 is YYNGEE. CDR3 residues: CASSVDRLGEKLFF. In DNA, the CDR3 is TGTGCCAGCAGCGTAGACAGGTTGGGTGAAAAACTGTTTTTT.

The CDR3 loop is CASSLGTVLGSHNEQFF. Here the CDR3 DNA reads TGCGCCAGCAGCTTGGGGACAGTCTTGGGGTCCCACAATGAGCAGTTCTTC. The chain is built from TRBV5-1 and TRBJ2-1, with D tentatively TRBD1 (6 bases). Looked up from germline, CDR1 is SGHRS and CDR2 is YFSETQ. Trimming took off 0 bases at V and 5 bases at J, with 18 bases between the two ends. CDR3 size: 17 residues.

This clone was detected once. In DNA, the CDR3 is TGCGCCAGCAGCCCAGGGGACAGGCCTAGTGGCTACACCTTC. Translated, it gives CASSPGDRPSGYTF. The chain recombines TRBV5-1 with TRBJ1-2, with 8 bases lining up with TRBD1. This CDR3 comprises 14 residues. V trimming: 4 bases; J trimming: 7 bases; junction bases outside the gene matches: 9. Germline CDR1 and CDR2: SGHRS and YFSETQ.